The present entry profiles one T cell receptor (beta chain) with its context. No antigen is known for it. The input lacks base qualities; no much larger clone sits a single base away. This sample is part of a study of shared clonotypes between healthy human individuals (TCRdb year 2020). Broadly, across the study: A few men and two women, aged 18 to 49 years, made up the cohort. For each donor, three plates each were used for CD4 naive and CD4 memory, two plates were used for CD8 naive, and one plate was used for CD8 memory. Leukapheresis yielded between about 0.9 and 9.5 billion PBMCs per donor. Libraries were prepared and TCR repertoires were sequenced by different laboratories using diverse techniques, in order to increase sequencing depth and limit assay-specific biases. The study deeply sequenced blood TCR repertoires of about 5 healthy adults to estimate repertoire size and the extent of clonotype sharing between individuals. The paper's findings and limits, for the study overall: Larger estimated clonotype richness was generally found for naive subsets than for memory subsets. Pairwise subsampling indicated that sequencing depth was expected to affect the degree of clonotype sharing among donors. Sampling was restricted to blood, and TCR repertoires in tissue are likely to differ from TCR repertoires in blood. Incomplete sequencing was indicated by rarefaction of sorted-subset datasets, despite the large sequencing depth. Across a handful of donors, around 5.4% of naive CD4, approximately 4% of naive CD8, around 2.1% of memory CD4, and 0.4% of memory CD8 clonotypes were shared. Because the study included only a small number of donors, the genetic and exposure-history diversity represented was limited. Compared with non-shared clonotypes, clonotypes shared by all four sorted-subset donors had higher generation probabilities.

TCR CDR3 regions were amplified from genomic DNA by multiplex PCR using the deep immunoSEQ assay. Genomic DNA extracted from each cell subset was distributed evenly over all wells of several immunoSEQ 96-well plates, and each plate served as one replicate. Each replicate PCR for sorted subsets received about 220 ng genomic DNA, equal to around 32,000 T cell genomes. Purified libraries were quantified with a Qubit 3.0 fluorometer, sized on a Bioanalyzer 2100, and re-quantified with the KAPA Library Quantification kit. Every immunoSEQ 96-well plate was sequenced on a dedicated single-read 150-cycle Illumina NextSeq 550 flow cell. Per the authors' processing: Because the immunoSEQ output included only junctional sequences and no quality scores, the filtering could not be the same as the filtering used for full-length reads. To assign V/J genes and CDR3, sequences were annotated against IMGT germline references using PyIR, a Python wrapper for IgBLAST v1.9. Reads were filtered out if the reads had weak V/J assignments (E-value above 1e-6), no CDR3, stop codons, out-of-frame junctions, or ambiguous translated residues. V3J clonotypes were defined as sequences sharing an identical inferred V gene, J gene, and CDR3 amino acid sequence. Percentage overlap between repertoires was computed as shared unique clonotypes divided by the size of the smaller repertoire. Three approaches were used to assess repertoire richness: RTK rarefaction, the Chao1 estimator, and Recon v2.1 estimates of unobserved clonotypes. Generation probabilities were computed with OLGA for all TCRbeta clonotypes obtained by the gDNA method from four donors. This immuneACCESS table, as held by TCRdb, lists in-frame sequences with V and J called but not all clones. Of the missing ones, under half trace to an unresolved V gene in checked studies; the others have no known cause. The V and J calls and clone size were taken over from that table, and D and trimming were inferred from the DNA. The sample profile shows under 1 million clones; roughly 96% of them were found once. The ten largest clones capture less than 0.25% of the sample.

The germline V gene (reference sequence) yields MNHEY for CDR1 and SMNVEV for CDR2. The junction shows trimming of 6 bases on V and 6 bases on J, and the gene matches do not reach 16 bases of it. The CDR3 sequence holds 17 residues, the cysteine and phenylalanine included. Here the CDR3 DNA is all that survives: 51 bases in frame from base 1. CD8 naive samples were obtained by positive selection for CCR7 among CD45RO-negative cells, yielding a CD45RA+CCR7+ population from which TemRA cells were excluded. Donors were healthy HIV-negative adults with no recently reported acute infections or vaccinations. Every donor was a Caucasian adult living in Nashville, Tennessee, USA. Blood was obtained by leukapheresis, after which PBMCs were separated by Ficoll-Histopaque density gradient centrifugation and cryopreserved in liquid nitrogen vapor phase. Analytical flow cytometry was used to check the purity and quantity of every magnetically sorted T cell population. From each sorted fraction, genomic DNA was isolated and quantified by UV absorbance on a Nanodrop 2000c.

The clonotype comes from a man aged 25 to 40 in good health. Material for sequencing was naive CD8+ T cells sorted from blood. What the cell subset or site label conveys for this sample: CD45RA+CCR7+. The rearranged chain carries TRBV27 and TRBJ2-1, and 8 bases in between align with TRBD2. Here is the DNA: TGTGCCAGCAGCTTCATCCCGCCGGGACTAGTGATCAATGAGCAGTTCTTC. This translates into CASSFIPPGLVINEQFF.